One sample yielded the 9 T cell receptor beta chains listed below, sequenced in a study of T cell responses to AZD1222 COVID-19 vaccine. Produced via immunoSEQ multiplex PCR; TCRdb's table is partial and in-frame only. The table lists roughly 150,000 clones, roughly 92% of them singletons. The sequences come from peripheral blood, collected on day 0 of AZD1222 vaccination. The receptors derive from an adult in good health.

The genes are TRBV11-2 and TRBJ1-2; 8 nucleotides match TRBD1. With V trimmed by 1 base and J by 4 bases, 5 bases remained unmatched. The germline V gene has CDR1 SGHAT and CDR2 FQNNGV. The CDR3 has 15 amino acids. The CDR3 protein is CASSLARTGIYGYTF. The CDR3 nucleotides are TGTGCCAGCAGCTTAGCCCGGACAGGGATCTATGGCTACACCTTC.

The chain links TRBV9 to TRBJ2-2; D not resolved. V was cut by 0 bases and J by 6 bases, with 9 bases left in between. Germline CDR1 SGDLS, CDR2 YYNGEE. The CDR3 sequence is 14 residues long. CDR3 residues: CASSVVSSPGELFF. Written as DNA, the CDR3 is TGTGCCAGCAGCGTAGTTTCGTCCCCCGGGGAGCTGTTTTTT.

V usage is TRBV27 and J usage is TRBJ1-1; D gene unclear. The CDR3 length is 13 residues. V dropped 5 bases and J dropped 0 bases, with 7 bases sitting between them. Per germline, CDR1 MNHEY and CDR2 SMNVEV (reference sequence). In DNA form, the CDR3 reads TGTGCCAGCAGTCCGCGGGTGAACACTGAAGCTTTCTTT. This gives the protein CASSPRVNTEAFF.

V and J are TRBV10-3 and TRBJ2-3, with D perhaps TRBD1 or TRBD2 (5 bases each). The V gene lost 6 bases and the J gene lost 2 bases, with 21 bases spanning the gap. Germline CDR1 is ENHRY and CDR2 is SYGVKD. CDR3 length: 17 amino acids. CDR3 nucleotide sequence: TGTGCCATCAGCGCCGGTAGTGGGGGAGTAACCACAGATACGCAGTATTTT. Protein: CAISAGSGGVTTDTQYF.

The V gene is TRBV7-9, the J gene TRBJ1-5, with 7 bases identical to TRBD1. Germline CDR1 is SEHNR and CDR2 is FQNEAQ (reference sequence). V shed 1 base and J 4 bases; nucleotides not matched to a gene: 7. This CDR3 is 16 amino acids long. The CDR3 nucleotides are TGTGCCAGCAGCTTAGGCACAGGGGCTAGGAATCAGCCCCAGCATTTT. Translation: CASSLGTGARNQPQHF.

This clone appeared many times. This rearrangement joins TRBV4-2 to TRBJ1-2, with D possibly being TRBD1 (6 bases). Germline loops: CDR1 LGHNA, CDR2 YNFKEQ. The CDR3 length is 17 residues. The V gene lost 1 base and the J gene lost 4 bases, with 19 bases spanning the gap. CDR3 loop: CASSQASVTGRPYGYTF. Here the CDR3 DNA reads TGTGCCAGCAGCCAAGCGTCCGTAACAGGGCGTCCCTATGGCTACACCTTC.

The V and J genes are TRBV3-1 (or the pseudogene TRBV3-2) and TRBJ2-6, with D possibly matching TRBD2 (5 bases). Per the germline V gene, CDR1 is LGHDT and CDR2 is YNNKEL (reference sequence). The V end lost 5 bases, the J end lost 0 bases, and 8 bases lay between the germline ends. This CDR3 comprises 15 residues. DNA for the CDR3: TGTGCCAGCAGCGTTCGGGGCTCTGGGGCCAACGTCCTGACTTTC. This gives the protein CASSVRGSGANVLTF.

This rearrangement joins TRBV18 to TRBJ2-3; D call uncertain. Trimming cost V 0 bases and J 1 base, with 11 bases left between them. Germline CDR1 is KGHSH and CDR2 is LQKENI. CDR3 length: 16 residues. The CDR3 protein is CASSPPRLPGTDTQYF. CDR3 nucleotides: TGTGCCAGCTCACCACCTAGGTTGCCCGGCACAGATACGCAGTATTTT.

The chain has TRBV25-1 and TRBJ2-7, with D uncertain. With 10 bases removed from V and 7 bases from J, the gap between germline ends came to 11 bases. Per the germline V gene, CDR1 is MGHDK and CDR2 is SYGVNS. This CDR3 region has 10 residues. The CDR3 DNA reads TGTGCCACCCACCCGCGGGAGCAGTACTTC. Residues: CATHPREQYF.